This TCR beta chain was captured in a study of response to subunit inactivated influenza vaccine. This clonotype was counted only a few times. Each CDR3 protein is one row after TCRdb ran MiXCR on the RT-PCR reads. Among some 520,000 distinct CDR3 sequences, about 17% were seen once, and the ten largest hold 3%. Sequencing was performed on CD4+ T cells sorted from PBMCs, taken about 23 months after vaccination. The clonotype was recovered from a man between 50 and 75 years old who received an inactivated influenza vaccine.

The CDR3: CATSDLGQDLRETQYF. CDR3 bases: TGTGCCACCAGTGATTTGGGCCAAGACCTACGGGAGACCCAGTACTTC. The chain links TRBV24-1 to TRBJ2-5; D is ambiguous. The CDR3 is made up of 16 amino acids. The germline V gene has CDR1 KGHDR and CDR2 SFDVKD. Trimming removed 0 bases from V and 5 bases from J, with 15 bases in between.